The 12 T cell receptor beta chains presented below share a single source sample, sequenced in a study of shared clonotypes between healthy human individuals. Sequencing was performed with immunoSEQ multiplex PCR; in TCRdb, only in-frame clones are kept and a portion is missing. The sample holds hundreds of thousands of clones; over 65% are singletons and the top ten take 1.5% to 2%. The material sequenced was memory CD4+ T cells sorted from blood. The subset is: CD45RA-negative fraction. The receptors shown here come from a young woman in good health.

In this sample, this clone turned up once. This chain uses TRBV5-6 with TRBJ1-1, with TRBD1 as a possible D gene (5 bases). This CDR3 has 12 residues. V gave up 4 bases and J gave up 7 bases, with 11 bases separating them. Germline V gene lookup returns CDR1 SGHDT and CDR2 YYEEEE. This chain's CDR3 is CASSRDRREAFF. The CDR3, as DNA: TGTGCCAGCAGCCGGGACCGCCGTGAAGCTTTCTTT.

The chain joins TRBV7-7 to TRBJ1-1; a weak D match, TRBD1 (5 bases). The germline CDR1 and CDR2 sequences are SSHAT and FNYEAQ (reference sequence). CDR3 size: 13 residues. V lost 5 bases, J lost 1 base, and 8 bases lay in between. CDR3 region: CASSEQANTEAFF. CDR3 bases: TGTGCCAGCAGCGAACAGGCGAACACTGAAGCTTTCTTT.

The chain has TRBV30 and TRBJ2-3; D unresolved. The CDR3 spans 12 residues. CDR1 and CDR2 from the germline V gene are GTSNPN and SVGIG (reference sequence). V gave up 0 bases and J gave up 7 bases, with 8 bases separating them. CDR3 amino acids: CAWSVGLNTQYF. DNA of the CDR3: TGTGCCTGGAGTGTAGGTCTAAATACGCAGTATTTT.

The chain joins TRBV27 to TRBJ2-7; 8 bases agree with TRBD1. Trimming cost V 6 bases and J 3 bases; bases outside gene matches: 7. The germline V gene has CDR1 MNHEY and CDR2 SMNVEV (reference sequence). This CDR3 contains 14 residues. CDR3 region: CASRYRDRYYEQYF. The CDR3 DNA sequence: TGTGCCAGCAGGTACCGGGACAGGTACTACGAGCAGTACTTC.

This chain connects TRBV28 to TRBJ1-1, with 11 positions matching TRBD1. There are 15 residues in the CDR3. V shed 6 bases and J 3 bases; nucleotides not matched to a gene: 6. Looked up from germline, CDR1 is MDHEN and CDR2 is SYDVKM. CDR3 bases: TGTGCCAGCAGCGCCCCGGGACAGGGGGACACTGAAGCTTTCTTT. It encodes CASSAPGQGDTEAFF.

The rearrangement links TRBV11-1 to TRBJ2-4, with 8 positions matching TRBD2. The V gene's germline CDR1 is SGHAT and CDR2 FQDESV (reference sequence). Trimming removed 8 bases from V and 7 bases from J; junction bases left unmatched: 13. The CDR3 length is 15 residues. CDR3 bases: TGTGCCAGCGGGCGGGGTAGCGGGATTCTGAACATTCAGTACTTC. Translation: CASGRGSGILNIQYF.

The CDR3 reads CASTDRESEAFF. The CDR3 DNA follows: TGTGCCTCAACGGACAGGGAGTCTGAAGCTTTCTTT. The chain is built from TRBV19 and TRBJ1-1; TRBD1 aligns across 8 bases. V lost 11 bases, J lost 6 bases, and 8 bases stayed unmatched. The CDR3 contains 12 residues. Germline assignment: CDR1 LNHDA and CDR2 SQIVND (reference sequence).

CDR3 in amino acids: CASSSQGYTEAFF. In nucleotides, the CDR3 is TGTGCCAGCAGCTCTCAGGGATACACTGAAGCTTTCTTT. The chain recombines TRBV7-2 with TRBJ1-1; the D gene is possibly TRBD1 (5 bases). From germline, CDR1 is SGHTA and CDR2 FQGNSA. This CDR3 contains 13 residues. V lost 4 bases and J lost 3, with 9 bases in between.

The chain is built from TRBV21-1 and TRBJ2-3; TRBD2, the table's D call, was not compared with the DNA. TRBV21-1 corresponds to a pseudogene. This CDR3 spans 18 amino acids. Here the CDR3 DNA reads TGTGCCAGCAGCAAAAGTAAGGAGGGGACCCCCAGCACAGATACGCAGTATTTT. Its protein is CASSKSKEGTPSTDTQYF.

V is TRBV30 and J is TRBJ2-1; D perhaps matches TRBD1 (6 bases). CDR1 and CDR2 from the germline V gene are GTSNPN and SVGIG (reference sequence). The CDR3 is 14 residues long. The ends were cut back, 3 bases at V and 7 bases at J, with 16 bases in the middle. The CDR3 DNA reads as TGTGCCTGGAGGCCCGGGACAAGGAATAATGAGCAGTTCTTC. This encodes CAWRPGTRNNEQFF. Drawing the rest from reference TRBV30 and TRBJ2-1, the complete variable domain is SQTIHQWPATLVQPVGSPLSLECTVEGTSNPNLYWYRQAAGRGLQLLFYSVGIGQISSEVPQNLSASRPQDRQFILSSKKLLLSDSGFYLCAWRPGTRNNEQFFGPGTRLTVL.

The V and J genes are TRBV6-5 and TRBJ2-7; no firm D call. V was pared by 0 bases and J by 3 bases, with 15 bases between. In germline, CDR1 is MNHEY, CDR2 SVGAGI. The CDR3 totals 16 residues. The CDR3 sequence: CASSYSSGGGIYEQYF. CDR3 nucleotides: TGTGCCAGCAGTTACTCGAGTGGCGGCGGCATCTACGAGCAGTACTTC.

Only one count was recorded for this clone. The chain employs TRBV5-1 and TRBJ2-3; D not certain. Between the trimmed V and J ends, which lost 1 base and 6 bases, there was a span of 12 bases. The CDR3 is made up of 14 amino acids. Looked up from germline, CDR1 is SGHRS and CDR2 is YFSETQ. For the CDR3, the DNA is TGCGCCAGCAGCTTGTCCAAAACTGTGGATACGCAGTATTTT. Translating gives CASSLSKTVDTQYF. The variable domain in full, with the rest retrieved from reference TRBV5-1 and TRBJ2-3, is KAGVTQTPRYLIKTRGQQVTLSCSPISGHRSVSWYQQTPGQGLQFLFEYFSETQRNKGNFPGRFSGRQFSNSRSEMNVSTLELGDSALYLCASSLSKTVDTQYFGPGTRLTVL.